Below are 31 T cell receptor beta chains sequenced from a single sample in a study of T cell responses to AZD1222 COVID-19 vaccine. Sequencing used immunoSEQ multiplex PCR; TCRdb keeps in-frame clones, though not all of them. The sample gives some 140,000 clones, approximately 90% of which show up once; around 2.7% is in the top ten. The sequenced sample was peripheral blood, obtained on day 0 of AZD1222 vaccination. The receptors were sampled from an adult in good health.

Concerning this clone: One base away lies a much larger clone, so this may be a sequencing read error. V gene TRBV5-6 combines with J gene TRBJ2-2; unclear D gene. This CDR3 is built from 14 residues. Trimming pared 0 bases from V and 4 bases from J, leaving 7 bases between. CDR1 is SGHDT and CDR2 is YYEEEE in the germline V gene. The CDR3 DNA reads TGTGCCAGCAGCTTGGGGCGGAGCACCGGGGAGCTGTTTTTT. This translates into CASSLGRSTGELFF. Based on the CDR3 plus reference TRBV5-6 and TRBJ2-2, the full variable domain is DAGVTQSPTHLIKTRGQQVTLRCSPKSGHDTVSWYQQALGQGPQFIFQYYEEEERQRGNFPDRFSGHQFPNYSSELNVNALLLGDSALYLCASSLGRSTGELFFGEGSRLTVL.

A single count supports this clone. The V call is TRBV7-9, the J call TRBJ1-2; D remains unclear. This CDR3 has 14 amino acids. V was shortened by 7 bases and J by 6 bases, with 18 bases between the two germline ends. Germline CDR1 reads SEHNR; CDR2 reads FQNEAQ (reference sequence). CDR3 in amino acids: CASTLRTPWDGYTF. The CDR3 nucleotides are TGTGCCAGCACGCTCAGGACTCCCTGGGATGGCTACACCTTC. Full variable domain (remainder filled in from reference TRBV7-9 and TRBJ1-2): DTGVSQNPRHKITKRGQNVTFRCDPISEHNRLYWYRQTLGQGPEFLTYFQNEAQLEKSRLLSDRFSAERPKGSFSTLEIQRTEQGDSAMYLCASTLRTPWDGYTFGSGTRLTVV.

The chain uses TRBV28 and TRBJ2-5; 9 bases agree with TRBD2. CDR3 size: 16 residues. The trim removed 2 bases at V and 0 bases at J, leaving 4 bases unmatched. Germline loops: CDR1 MDHEN, CDR2 SYDVKM. The CDR3 protein is CASSLILAGYQETQYF. The CDR3 DNA follows: TGTGCCAGCAGTTTAATACTAGCGGGCTACCAAGAGACCCAGTACTTC.

This chain uses TRBV7-8 with TRBJ2-1, with 10 bases fitting TRBD2. V shed 2 bases and J 4 bases; nucleotides not matched to a gene: 5. Looked up from germline, CDR1 is SGHVS and CDR2 is FQNEAQ. This CDR3 spans 16 amino acids. The CDR3 is CASSLLLAGTYNEQFF. CDR3 DNA: TGTGCCAGCAGCTTACTACTAGCGGGAACTTACAATGAGCAGTTCTTC.

This rearrangement joins TRBV20-1 to TRBJ1-2; no clear D. Germline V lookup: CDR1 DFQATT, CDR2 SNEGSKA (reference sequence). The V end lost 3 bases, the J end lost 7 bases, and 6 bases lay between the germline ends. CDR3 length equals 10 residues. The CDR3 nucleotides are TGCAGTGCTAGGGGTGGTGGCTACACCTTC. It is translated as CSARGGGYTF.

V is TRBV2 and J is TRBJ2-5; D uncertain. The germline CDR1 and CDR2 sequences are SNHLY and FYNNEI. The V end lost 2 bases, the J end lost 2 bases, and 6 bases lay between the germline ends. CDR3 length: 13 amino acids. This CDR3 is CASSERRQETQYF. The CDR3 region has the DNA TGTGCCAGCAGTGAACGGCGACAAGAGACCCAGTACTTC.

This clone came up once. The chain employs TRBV5-1 and TRBJ1-2; 10 positions agree with TRBD1. Germline values: CDR1 SGHRS, CDR2 YFSETQ. CDR3 length: 15 amino acids. The V and J ends lost 1 base and 6 bases, in that order; junction bases with no gene match: 6. Written as DNA, the CDR3 is TGCGCCAGCAGCTTGTCCGGGACAGGGGTCGATGGCTACACCTTC. Translation gives CASSLSGTGVDGYTF.

V is TRBV6-6 and J is TRBJ2-2; 16 bases fit TRBD2. CDR1 is MNHNY, CDR2 SVGAGI, per germline (reference sequence). With 5 bases clipped from V and 9 bases from J, the junction kept 12 bases outside the gene matches. CDR3 size: 18 residues. Here the CDR3 reads CASSPREGTSGRARELFF. The DNA of the CDR3 is TGTGCCAGCAGTCCCCGGGAGGGGACTAGCGGGAGGGCCCGGGAGCTGTTTTTT.

V and J are TRBV19 and TRBJ2-2; no clear D. Trimming left V 11 bases short and J 4 bases short, with 14 bases between. CDR1 is LNHDA, CDR2 SQIVND, per germline (reference sequence). The CDR3 is 13 residues long. CDR3 amino acids: CASRAGLTGELFF. The DNA for the CDR3 is TGTGCCTCACGGGCCGGTCTCACCGGGGAGCTGTTTTTT.

The gene calls are TRBV4-1 and TRBJ2-1, with TRBD2 matching over 12 bases. V was pared by 4 bases and J by 7 bases, with 8 bases of the junction left unmatched. Germline V gene lookup returns CDR1 MGHRA and CDR2 YSYEKL. There are 16 residues in the CDR3. The CDR3 bases are TGCGCCAGCAGCCCAACCCTAGCGGGAGGGTTGAATGAGCAGTTCTTC. This sequence encodes CASSPTLAGGLNEQFF.

The gene calls are TRBV5-1 and TRBJ2-2; D may be TRBD1 (6 bases). V was pared by 1 base and J by 0 bases, with 10 bases between. From germline, CDR1 is SGHRS and CDR2 YFSETQ. CDR3 length: 16 amino acids. The CDR3 spells CASSLLGGPNTGELFF. In DNA form, the CDR3 reads TGCGCCAGCAGCTTGCTAGGGGGACCGAACACCGGGGAGCTGTTTTTT.

V and J are TRBV2 and TRBJ2-1; 9 bases match TRBD1. Germline V gene lookup returns CDR1 SNHLY and CDR2 FYNNEI. The CDR3 covers 13 residues. The J segment lost 6 bases and the V segment lost 10 bases, leaving 7 bases of the junction unmatched. The CDR3, as DNA: TGTGCCACCGGACAGGGGTCTTTCAATGAGCAGTTCTTC. As protein: CATGQGSFNEQFF. The whole variable domain, remainder taken from reference TRBV2 and TRBJ2-1, is EPEVTQTPSHQVTQMGQEVILRCVPISNHLYFYWYRQILGQKVEFLVSFYNNEISEKSEIFDDQFSVERPDGSNFTLKIRSTKLEDSAMYFCATGQGSFNEQFFGPGTRLTVL.

This chain uses TRBV7-5 with TRBJ1-6; TRBD1 is the table's D call, not checked against the DNA. TRBV7-5 is a pseudogene locus. The CDR3 consists of 15 residues. DNA of the CDR3: TGTGCCAGAAGCTTGCAGGGGCTCGTTAATTCACCCCTCCACTTT. As protein: CARSLQGLVNSPLHF.

J is TRBJ1-6 and V is TRBV23-1; 7 bases align to TRBD1. TRBV23-1 is annotated as an ORF whose role is uncertain. The CDR3 is 15 amino acids. Trimming at V came to 0 bases and at J to 9 bases, leaving 5 bases not matched to a gene. CDR3 residues: CASSQSTGNASPLHF. DNA for the CDR3: TGCGCCAGCAGTCAATCGACAGGGAATGCTTCACCCCTCCACTTT.

The J gene is TRBJ1-4, the V gene TRBV18, with a weak D call TRBD1 (5 bases). CDR3 length: 16 amino acids. Trimming left V 2 bases short and J 6 bases short, with 16 bases between. CDR1 and CDR2 from the germline V gene are KGHSH and LQKENI. CDR3 DNA: TGTGCCAGCTCACCAGTGGCGCACCTGGGGCATGAAAAACTGTTTTTT. This codes for CASSPVAHLGHEKLFF.

This clone was seen a single time. The gene calls are TRBV19 and TRBJ1-1; TRBD1 matches 9 bases. The CDR3 has 13 amino acids. Germline V CDR1 and CDR2: LNHDA, SQIVND (reference sequence). Trimming cost V 5 bases and J 5 bases; bases outside gene matches: 3. As DNA, the CDR3 is TGTGCCAGTAGTTTTGACAGGGGGACTGAAGCTTTCTTT. Its translation is CASSFDRGTEAFF.

The genes are TRBV6-2 or TRBV6-3 and TRBJ2-7; no reliable D call. From germline, CDR1 is MNHEY and CDR2 SVGEGT. The CDR3 covers 15 residues. Deletions cut 3 bases from V and 3 bases from J, with 15 bases between. Here the CDR3 reads CASSYDSWENYEQYF. Written as DNA, the CDR3 is TGTGCCAGCAGTTATGATTCTTGGGAAAACTACGAGCAGTACTTC.

The J gene is TRBJ2-3, the V gene TRBV13; D ambiguous. Germline values: CDR1 PRHDT, CDR2 FYEKMQ (reference sequence). Trimming cost V 5 bases and J 2 bases, with 5 bases left between them. The CDR3 has 12 amino acids. The DNA for the CDR3 is TGTGCCAGCAGCATTCCCACAGATACGCAGTATTTT. It translates to CASSIPTDTQYF.

V is TRBV7-3 and J is TRBJ2-1, with a tentative D call TRBD2 (6 bases). This CDR3 is 17 amino acids long. The V and J ends lost 5 bases and 2 bases respectively, with 19 bases between them. CDR1 SGHTA and CDR2 FQGTGA come from the germline V gene. The CDR3, as DNA: TGTGCCAGCAGCCAACTACCGGGACTTACTACCTACAATGAGCAGTTCTTC. This encodes CASSQLPGLTTYNEQFF.

The CDR3 loop is CASSSRVGVSEQYF. The CDR3, as DNA: TGTGCCAGCAGCTCCAGGGTAGGAGTAAGCGAGCAGTACTTC. The J gene is TRBJ2-7, the V gene TRBV11-2; D possibly corresponds to TRBD1 (5 bases). V was pared by 4 bases and J by 6 bases, with 16 bases between. CDR1 and CDR2 from the germline V gene are SGHAT and FQNNGV. There are 14 residues in the CDR3.

V is TRBV5-8 and J is TRBJ2-7, with D perhaps TRBD2 (6 bases). Looked up from germline, CDR1 is SGHTS and CDR2 is YDEGEE. This CDR3 spans 19 amino acids. V lost 3 bases and J lost 4, with 29 bases in between. The CDR3 protein is CASSSWSSVIRWEGYEQYF. The DNA of the CDR3 is TGTGCCAGCAGCTCATGGTCTAGCGTGATAAGGTGGGAAGGTTACGAGCAGTACTTC.

The chain couples TRBV7-8 to TRBJ2-2; TRBD2 agrees at 7 bases. Germline V gene sequence: CDR1 SGHVS, CDR2 FQNEAQ. This CDR3 spans 16 amino acids. The trim removed 1 base at V and 3 bases at J, leaving 5 bases unmatched. The CDR3 DNA reads TGTGCCAGCAGCTTAGATCCGCGGGAGTACACCGGGGAGCTGTTTTTT. Translated: CASSLDPREYTGELFF.

This clone was observed a handful of times. This chain links TRBV20-1 with TRBJ2-5; D unclear. Deletions cut 3 bases from V and 4 bases from J, with 15 bases between. The germline CDR1 and CDR2 sequences are DFQATT and SNEGSKA (reference sequence). The CDR3 is 14 amino acids. CDR3 amino acids: CSASLGWRGETQYF. In DNA, the CDR3 is TGCAGTGCTAGTTTAGGATGGCGAGGAGAGACCCAGTACTTC.

The chain carries TRBV27 and TRBJ1-5, with no clear D. The V and J ends lost 4 bases and 6 bases respectively, with 10 bases between them. Germline V gives CDR1 MNHEY, CDR2 SMNVEV (reference sequence). This CDR3 has 13 residues. The CDR3 sequence is CASSYGFGQPQHF. DNA of the CDR3: TGTGCCAGCAGTTACGGGTTTGGTCAGCCCCAGCATTTT.

The chain has TRBV7-6 and TRBJ1-6; D remains ambiguous. Germline V CDR1 and CDR2: SGHVS, FNYEAQ. V was cut by 6 bases and J by 8 bases, with 8 bases left in between. The CDR3 runs 12 residues. This CDR3 is CASSSRDSPLHF. As DNA, the CDR3 is TGTGCCAGCAGTTCTAGGGATTCACCCCTCCACTTT. Using reference TRBV7-6 and TRBJ1-6 for the parts outside the CDR3, the full variable domain is GAGVSQSPRYKVTKRGQDVALRCDPISGHVSLYWYRQALGQGPEFLTYFNYEAQQDKSGLPNDRFSAERPEGSISTLTIQRTEQRDSAMYRCASSSRDSPLHFGNGTRLTVT.

This clone was seen a handful of times. The chain is built from TRBV18 and TRBJ2-2; D gene uncertain. There are 13 residues in the CDR3. Trimming cost V 3 bases and J 4 bases, with 6 bases left between them. In germline, CDR1 is KGHSH, CDR2 LQKENI. The CDR3 reads CASSPSSTGELFF. The CDR3 DNA reads TGTGCCAGCTCACCGTCCAGCACCGGGGAGCTGTTTTTT.

J is TRBJ2-7 and V is TRBV27, with TRBD2 as a possible D gene (5 bases). Between the trimmed V and J ends, which lost 5 bases and 3 bases, there was a span of 11 bases. This CDR3 comprises 13 residues. Germline assignment: CDR1 MNHEY and CDR2 SMNVEV (reference sequence). CDR3 residues: CASSMGEDYEQYF. CDR3 nucleotide sequence: TGTGCCAGCAGTATGGGAGAGGACTACGAGCAGTACTTC.

The chain links TRBV4-3 to TRBJ2-7; 9 bases are a match to TRBD1. This CDR3 spans 15 amino acids. The germline gives CDR1 LGHNA, CDR2 YSLEER. Germline trimming cut 2 bases from V and 6 bases from J; bases unmatched to any gene: 8. CDR3 sequence: CASSQRDREASEQYF. In DNA, the CDR3 is TGCGCCAGCAGCCAAAGGGACAGGGAGGCGTCCGAGCAGTACTTC.

This chain links TRBV2 with TRBJ1-1; TRBD1 might be the D (6 bases). Trimming took 4 bases from V and 10 from J, leaving 16 bases between them. CDR1 is SNHLY and CDR2 is FYNNEI in the germline V gene. This CDR3 is 13 amino acids long. CDR3 sequence (DNA): TGTGCCAGCAGTGCATCGGGGGGCGAGTCAGCTTTCTTT. It translates to CASSASGGESAFF.

The gene calls are TRBV25-1 and TRBJ1-6; the D gene is possibly TRBD1 (5 bases). The CDR3 is 15 residues long. The germline V and J ends were trimmed by 4 bases and 3 bases, with 10 bases remaining between them. The germline V gene encodes CDR1 MGHDK and CDR2 SYGVNS. The CDR3 loop reads CASSGGDVYNSPLHF. CDR3 bases: TGTGCCAGCAGTGGGGGGGATGTCTATAATTCACCCCTCCACTTT.

The chain employs TRBV28 and TRBJ1-2; the match to TRBD1 covers 7 bases. The CDR3 contains 12 residues. V was clipped by 8 bases and J by 14 bases; unmatched bases: 14. The germline V gene encodes CDR1 MDHEN and CDR2 SYDVKM. The DNA of the CDR3 is TGTGCCAGCCATAAGACAGGGACATCTCGTACCTTC. Translating it yields CASHKTGTSRTF.